This paragraph reports one T cell receptor (beta chain). The data were obtained in a study of shared clonotypes between healthy human individuals. Data came from immunoSEQ multiplex PCR; TCRdb stores just in-frame clones and leaves some out. In the table there are about 1 million clones, approximately 72% of which are singletons. CDR1 SNHLY and CDR2 FYNNEI come from the germline V gene. The V gene lost 3 bases and the J gene lost 6 bases, with 15 bases spanning the gap. The CDR3 has 14 residues. The V gene is TRBV2, the J gene TRBJ2-7; a weak D match, TRBD2 (6 bases). Input material: memory CD4+ T cells sorted from blood. Described subset: CD45RA-negative fraction. The sequence was obtained from a man younger than 35 in good health. The CDR3 region has the DNA TGTGCCAGCAGTGATTTTCAGGGACTCACCGAGCAGTACTTC. Protein: CASSDFQGLTEQYF.